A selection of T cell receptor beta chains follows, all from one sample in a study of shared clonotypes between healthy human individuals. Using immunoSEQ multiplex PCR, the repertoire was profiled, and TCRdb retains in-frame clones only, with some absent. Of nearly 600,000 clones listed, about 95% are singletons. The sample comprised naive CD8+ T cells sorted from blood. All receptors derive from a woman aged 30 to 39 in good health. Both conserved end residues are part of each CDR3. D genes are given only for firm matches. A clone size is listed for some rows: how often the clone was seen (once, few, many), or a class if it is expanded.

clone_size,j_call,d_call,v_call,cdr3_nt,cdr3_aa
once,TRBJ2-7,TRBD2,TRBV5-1,TGCGCCAGCAGTCCTAGCGGGAGCTACGAGCAGTACTTC,CASSPSGSYEQYF
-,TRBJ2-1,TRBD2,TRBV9,TGTGCCAGCAGCGAGGGGGGACTAGCGGGAGTTGGTGAGCAGTTCTTC,CASSEGGLAGVGEQFF
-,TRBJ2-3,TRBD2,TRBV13,TGTGCCAGCAGCCCCGCTGGAGCGGGGAGGTCAGATACGCAGTATTTT,CASSPAGAGRSDTQYF
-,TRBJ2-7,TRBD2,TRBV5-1,TGCGCCAGCAGCTTGGGAACGGGAGGGTACGAGCAGTACTTC,CASSLGTGGYEQYF
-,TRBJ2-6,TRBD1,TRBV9,TGTGCCAGCAGCGTAGCTGGGGGGACAGGGGTTTCCGGGGCCAACGTCCTGACTTTC,CASSVAGGTGVSGANVLTF
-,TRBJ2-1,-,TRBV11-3,TGTGCCAGCAGCCTCGGGACAAATTTTTATGAGCAGTTCTTC,CASSLGTNFYEQFF
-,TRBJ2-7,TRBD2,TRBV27,TGTGCCAGCAGGTCTCATCTAGCGGGAGGAAAGTACGAGCAGTACTTC,CASRSHLAGGKYEQYF
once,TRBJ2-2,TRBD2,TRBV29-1,TGCAGCGTTGAATCGGGTAGCGGGAGGGGGGAGCTGTTTTTT,CSVESGSGRGELFF
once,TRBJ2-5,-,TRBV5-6,TGTGCCAGCAGCACTTCTAGTACGGAGACCCAGTACTTC,CASSTSSTETQYF
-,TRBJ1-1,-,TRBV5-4,TGTGCCAGCAGCCGGGTGGGGGGTACTGAAGCTTTCTTT,CASSRVGGTEAFF
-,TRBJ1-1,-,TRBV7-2,TGTGCCAGCAGCTGGGGGGAGGGGACTGAAGCTTTCTTT,CASSWGEGTEAFF
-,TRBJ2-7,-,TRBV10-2,TGCGCCAGCAGTGCGGCCGCCTCCTACGAGCAGTACTTC,CASSAAASYEQYF
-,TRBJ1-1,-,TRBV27,TGTGCCAGCAGTTTATCAGGGGGGACCACTGAAGCTTTCTTT,CASSLSGGTTEAFF
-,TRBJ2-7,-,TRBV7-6,TGTGCCAGCAGCTTAGGAGAGGGGTACGAGCAGTACTTC,CASSLGEGYEQYF
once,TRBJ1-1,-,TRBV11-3,TGTGCCAGCAGCTTAGGAGACACTGAAGCTTTCTTT,CASSLGDTEAFF
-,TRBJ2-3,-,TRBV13,TGTGCCAGCAGCGCAGAACGCGACACAGATACGCAGTATTTT,CASSAERDTDTQYF
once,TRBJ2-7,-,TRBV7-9,TGTGCCAGCAGCTTGTCCCCAGGGTCGGGCTCCTACGAGCAGTACTTC,CASSLSPGSGSYEQYF
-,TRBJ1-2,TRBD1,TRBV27,TGTGCCAGCAGTTTGACAGGGGGGCCATTAAACTATGGCTACACCTTC,CASSLTGGPLNYGYTF
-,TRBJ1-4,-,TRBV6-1,TGTGCCAGCAGTGACCTCCCGACAGGCCTCAATGAAAAACTGTTTTTT,CASSDLPTGLNEKLFF
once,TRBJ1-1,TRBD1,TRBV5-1,TGCGCCAGTAGACAGGGTAACACTGAAGCTTTCTTT,CASRQGNTEAFF
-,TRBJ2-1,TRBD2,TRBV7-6,TGTGCCAGCAGCCAACGACTAGCTGGCAATGAGCAGTTCTTC,CASSQRLAGNEQFF
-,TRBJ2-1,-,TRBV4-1,TGCGCCAGCAGCCAAGCTCTGGGAGAGAGGAATGAGCAGTTCTTC,CASSQALGERNEQFF
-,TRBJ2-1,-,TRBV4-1,TGCGCCAGCAGCCCCCGTGGAGCGGTCTCATATAAGAGCTCCTACAATGAGCAGTTCTTC,CASSPRGAVSYKSSYNEQFF
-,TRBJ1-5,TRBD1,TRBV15,TGTGCCACCAGCTTCGGGACAGGGGGTTATCAGCCCCAGCATTTT,CATSFGTGGYQPQHF
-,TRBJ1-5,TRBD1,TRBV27,TGTGCCAGCAGCCCGGACAGGGTGGGCAATCAGCCCCAGCATTTT,CASSPDRVGNQPQHF
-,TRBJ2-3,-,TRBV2,TGTGCCAGCAGTGAGGGGCTAGGGTATACGCAGTATTTT,CASSEGLGYTQYF
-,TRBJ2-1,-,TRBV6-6,TGTGCCAGCAGTTACTCTCTAGCGTATTACAATGAGCAGTTCTTC,CASSYSLAYYNEQFF
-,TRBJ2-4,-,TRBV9,TGTGCCAGCAGCGCGCGTGGGGGGCCCTATACTAGAAACATTCAGTACTTC,CASSARGGPYTRNIQYF
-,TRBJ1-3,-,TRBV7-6,TGTGCCAGCAGACACCAGGGACCTGGAAACACCATATATTTT,CASRHQGPGNTIYF
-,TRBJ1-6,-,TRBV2,TGTGCCAGCTACGAATGGGCCCGGGAATATAATTCACCCCTCCACTTT,CASYEWAREYNSPLHF
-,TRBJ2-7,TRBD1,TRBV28,TGTGCCAGCAGCCGGGACAGGATCACCTACGAGCAGTACTTC,CASSRDRITYEQYF
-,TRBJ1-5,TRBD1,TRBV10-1,TGCGCCAGCAGTGACGGCAGGGGGCTTGTATATCTTCGTCAGCCCCAGCATTTT,CASSDGRGLVYLRQPQHF
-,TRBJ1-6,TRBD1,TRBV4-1,TGCGCCAGCAGCCAAGGCCCGACCGGGACAGGGGCCGGCTCACCCCTCCACTTT,CASSQGPTGTGAGSPLHF
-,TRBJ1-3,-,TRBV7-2,TGTGCCAGCAGCTCAGAACAGGTTTTCTCTGGAAACACCATATATTTT,CASSSEQVFSGNTIYF
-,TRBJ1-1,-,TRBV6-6,TGTGCCAGCAGTTACCAAGAAGAAGCTTTCTTT,CASSYQEEAFF
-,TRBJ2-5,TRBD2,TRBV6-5,TGTGCCAGTAAGGTGGCGGGAGGTGTCGAGACCCAGTACTTC,CASKVAGGVETQYF
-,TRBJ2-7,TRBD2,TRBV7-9,TGTGCCAGCAGCTCAGCCCCAGCGGGAGGATCAACCTACGAGCAGTACTTC,CASSSAPAGGSTYEQYF
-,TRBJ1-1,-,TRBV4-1,TGCGCCAGCAGCCAATATGAGGGGTTGGAAGCTTTCTTT,CASSQYEGLEAFF
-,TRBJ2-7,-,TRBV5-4,TGTGCCAGCAGCTTAGGGACCGGGACACCCTACGAGCAGTACTTC,CASSLGTGTPYEQYF
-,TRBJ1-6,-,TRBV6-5,TGTGCCAGCACCCAGGGAGTGAGTGTAGATTCACCCCTCCACTTT,CASTQGVSVDSPLHF
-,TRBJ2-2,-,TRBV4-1,TGCGCCAGCAGCCAAGTTTTTTCGGGCACCGGGGAGCTGTTTTTT,CASSQVFSGTGELFF
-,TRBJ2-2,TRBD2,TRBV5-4,TGTGCCAGCAGCTCGGGATTAGCGGGAGGGAACACCGGGGAGCTGTTTTTT,CASSSGLAGGNTGELFF
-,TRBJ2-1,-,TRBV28,TGTGCCAGCAGTTTAGCCGAGGCTGACAATGAGCAGTTCTTC,CASSLAEADNEQFF
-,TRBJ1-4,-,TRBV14,TGTGCCAGCAGCGAGCGTCAGCTTAATGAAAAACTGTTTTTT,CASSERQLNEKLFF
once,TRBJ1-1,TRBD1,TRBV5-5,TGTGCCAGCAGCTTCTGGGACAGAACTGAAGCTTTCTTT,CASSFWDRTEAFF
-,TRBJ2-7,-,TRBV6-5,TGTGCCAGCAGTTACTCCCCGTTGAGGGTTGCCTACGAGCAGTACTTC,CASSYSPLRVAYEQYF
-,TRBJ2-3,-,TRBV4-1,TGCGCCAGCAGCCAAGAATGGGGGTTTGACACAGATACGCAGTATTTT,CASSQEWGFDTDTQYF
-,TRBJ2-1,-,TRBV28,TGTGCCAGCAGCTCCTCTAGTTCCTACAATGAGCAGTTCTTC,CASSSSSSYNEQFF
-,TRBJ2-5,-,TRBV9,TGTGCCAGCAGCGTAGGGGGTAATCCGAAGGAGACCCAGTACTTC,CASSVGGNPKETQYF
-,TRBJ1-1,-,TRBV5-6,TGTGCCAGCAGCTTGGCAGGGAACACTGAAGCTTTCTTT,CASSLAGNTEAFF
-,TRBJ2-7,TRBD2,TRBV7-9,TGTGCCAGCAGCCCGACTAGCGGGAGCTCCTACGAGCAGTACTTC,CASSPTSGSSYEQYF
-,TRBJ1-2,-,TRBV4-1,TGCGCCAGCAGCCTAGGACATACTAACTATGGCTACACCTTC,CASSLGHTNYGYTF
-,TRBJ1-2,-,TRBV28,TGTGCCAGCAGTCCACCGGGTTCTCCAGGGATTAACTATGGCTACACCTTC,CASSPPGSPGINYGYTF
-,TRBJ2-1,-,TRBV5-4,TGTGCCAGCAGCTCAGATCCGGGAGTCTGGGACAATGAGCAGTTCTTC,CASSSDPGVWDNEQFF
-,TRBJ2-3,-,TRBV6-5,TGTGCCAGCAGCTCTCCCCAAGTATCCACAGATACGCAGTATTTT,CASSSPQVSTDTQYF
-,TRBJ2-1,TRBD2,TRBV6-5,TGTGCCAGCCAGATTAGCGGGAGCTCCTACAATGAGCAGTTCTTC,CASQISGSSYNEQFF
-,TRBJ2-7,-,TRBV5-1,TGCGCCAGCAGCCCGGCCTACGAGCAGTACTTC,CASSPAYEQYF